This TCR beta chain originates from a study of blood T cells in healthy people across ages. This CDR3 comprises 16 residues. The germline V gene encodes CDR1 LNHDA and CDR2 SQIVND (reference sequence). The V and J ends lost 6 bases and 5 bases respectively, with 20 bases between them. Whole-study results and caveats: Observed TCR beta diversity per million T cells went down as age went up. This fall followed a roughly linear course with age.

A J-beta primer mix and a sample-barcoded 5' primer were used in a second PCR of roughly 6 to 12 cycles. Each cDNA molecule was tagged by a template-switch adaptor that had 12 random nucleotides. There were at least 2.5 million CDR3-containing paired-end reads obtained from each sample. TCRdb recomputed calls from the 5' RACE reads with MiXCR, one row per CDR3 protein. In the table there are hundreds of thousands of distinct CDR3 sequences, more than 50% of which are singletons. Notes on this clonotype: Its antigen is as yet unknown.

This clonotype was sampled from a man aged 35-49 years in good health. This sequence joins TRBV19 and TRBJ2-1; D perhaps matches TRBD1 (9 bases). Sequenced sample: blood. The CDR3 nucleotides read TGTGCCAGTAGCATTACAGGGGGCGGGGGGCACAATGAGCAGTTCTTC. It codes for CASSITGGGGHNEQFF.